A single T cell receptor beta chain is shown here with its context. Other DNA sequences in this specimen translate into the identical CDR3. Per the authors' pipeline: By means of reference gene primer amplification, nucleated cell counts were estimated. Produced via immunoSEQ multiplex PCR; TCRdb's table is partial and in-frame only. The DNA was the basis for D and trimming; V, J and clone size are from that table. The sample shows approximately 100,000 clones, 84% of them seen only once. This entry belongs to a study of blood T cell repertoires in COVID-19. Whole-study context: COVID-19 samples, acute and convalescent, were from the United States, Italy and Spain. PBMCs, B-cell-depleted T cells, or T cells provided the cDNA or gDNA that made up the material.

With 4 bases clipped from V and 4 bases from J, the junction kept 8 bases outside the gene matches. The CDR3 is 15 residues long. Germline lookup yields CDR1 SGDLS and CDR2 YYNGEE. Sequenced input: peripheral blood. V and J are TRBV9 and TRBJ1-3; 7 bases fit TRBD1. The sequence came from a human donor in a cohort sampled during active COVID-19. CDR3 in DNA: TGTGCCAGCAGCCCCAGGACAGGCCCGGGAAACACCATATATTTT. Residues: CASSPRTGPGNTIYF. Drawing the rest from reference TRBV9 and TRBJ1-3, the complete variable domain is DSGVTQTPKHLITATGQRVTLRCSPRSGDLSVYWYQQSLDQGLQFLIQYYNGEERAKGNILERFSAQQFPDLHSELNLSSLELGDSALYFCASSPRTGPGNTIYFGEGSWLTVV.